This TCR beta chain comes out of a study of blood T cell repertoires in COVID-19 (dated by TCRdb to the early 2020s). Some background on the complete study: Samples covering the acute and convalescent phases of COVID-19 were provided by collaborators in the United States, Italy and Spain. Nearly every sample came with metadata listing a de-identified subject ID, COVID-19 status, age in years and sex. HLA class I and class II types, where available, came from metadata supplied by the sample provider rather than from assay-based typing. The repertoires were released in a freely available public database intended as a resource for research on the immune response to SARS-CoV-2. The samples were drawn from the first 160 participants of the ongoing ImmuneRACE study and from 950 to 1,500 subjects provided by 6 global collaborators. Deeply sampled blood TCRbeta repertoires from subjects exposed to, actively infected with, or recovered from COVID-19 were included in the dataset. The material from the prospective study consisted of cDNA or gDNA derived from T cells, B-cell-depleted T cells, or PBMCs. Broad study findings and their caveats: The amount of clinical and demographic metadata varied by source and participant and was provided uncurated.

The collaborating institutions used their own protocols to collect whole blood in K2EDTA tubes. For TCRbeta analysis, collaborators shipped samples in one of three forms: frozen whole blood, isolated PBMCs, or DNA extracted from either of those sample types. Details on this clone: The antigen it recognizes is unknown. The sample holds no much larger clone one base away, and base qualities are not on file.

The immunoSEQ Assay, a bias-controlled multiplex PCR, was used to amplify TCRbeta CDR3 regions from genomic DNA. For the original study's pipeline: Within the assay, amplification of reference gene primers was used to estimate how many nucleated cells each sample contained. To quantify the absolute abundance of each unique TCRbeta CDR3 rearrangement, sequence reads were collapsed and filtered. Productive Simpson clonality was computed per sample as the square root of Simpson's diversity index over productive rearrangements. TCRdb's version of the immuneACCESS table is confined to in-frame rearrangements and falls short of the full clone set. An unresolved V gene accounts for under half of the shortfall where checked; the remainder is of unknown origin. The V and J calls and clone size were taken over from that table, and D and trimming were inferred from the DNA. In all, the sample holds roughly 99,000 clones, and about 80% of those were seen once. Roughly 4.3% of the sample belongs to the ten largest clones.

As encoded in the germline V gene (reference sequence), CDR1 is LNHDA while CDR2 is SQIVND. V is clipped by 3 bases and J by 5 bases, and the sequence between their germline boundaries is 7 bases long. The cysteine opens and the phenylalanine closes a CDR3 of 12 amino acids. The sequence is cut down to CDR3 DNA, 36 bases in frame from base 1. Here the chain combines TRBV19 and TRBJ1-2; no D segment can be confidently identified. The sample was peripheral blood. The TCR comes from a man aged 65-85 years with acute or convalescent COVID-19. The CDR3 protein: CASSMIEYGYTF. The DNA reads TGTGCCAGTAGTATGATAGAATATGGCTACACCTTC.